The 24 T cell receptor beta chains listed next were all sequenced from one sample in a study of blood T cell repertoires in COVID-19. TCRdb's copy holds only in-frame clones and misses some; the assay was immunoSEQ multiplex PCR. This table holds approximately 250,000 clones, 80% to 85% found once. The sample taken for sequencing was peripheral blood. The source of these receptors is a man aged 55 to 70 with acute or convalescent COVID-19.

The CDR3 reads CASSPLSYGYTF. The CDR3 nucleotides are TGTGCCAGCAGTCCTCTAAGCTATGGCTACACCTTC. The rearrangement joins TRBV12-3 or TRBV12-4 to TRBJ1-2; no firm D call. This CDR3 region has 12 residues. Trimming took off 5 bases at V and 4 bases at J, with 8 bases between the two ends.

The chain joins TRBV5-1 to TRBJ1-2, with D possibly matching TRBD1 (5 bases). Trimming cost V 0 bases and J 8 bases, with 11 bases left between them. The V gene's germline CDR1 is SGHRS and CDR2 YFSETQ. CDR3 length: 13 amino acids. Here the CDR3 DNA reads TGCGCCAGCAGCTTGGCGGACAACCGGGGCTACACCTTC. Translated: CASSLADNRGYTF.

The CDR3 DNA is TGTGCCAGCAGTTCACCCGGGACAGGGGCAATCACTGAAGCTTTCTTT. Translated, it gives CASSSPGTGAITEAFF. This chain connects TRBV27 to TRBJ1-1; 10 bases match TRBD1. The V and J ends lost 4 bases and 4 bases, in that order; junction bases with no gene match: 9. The CDR3 extends over 16 amino acids. Germline CDR1 MNHEY, CDR2 SMNVEV (reference sequence).

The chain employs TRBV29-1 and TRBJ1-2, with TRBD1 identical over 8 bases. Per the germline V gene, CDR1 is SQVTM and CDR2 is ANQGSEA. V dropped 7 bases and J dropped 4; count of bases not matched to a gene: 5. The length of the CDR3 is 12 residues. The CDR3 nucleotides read TGCAGCGCCACGGGACAGGTCTATGGCTACACCTTC. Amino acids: CSATGQVYGYTF.

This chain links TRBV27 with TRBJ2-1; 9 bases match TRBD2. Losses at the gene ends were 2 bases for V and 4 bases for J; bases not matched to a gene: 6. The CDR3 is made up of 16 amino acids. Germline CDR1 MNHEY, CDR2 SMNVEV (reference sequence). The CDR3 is CASSLPASGIYNEQFF. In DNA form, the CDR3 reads TGTGCCAGCAGTTTACCCGCTAGCGGGATATACAATGAGCAGTTCTTC.

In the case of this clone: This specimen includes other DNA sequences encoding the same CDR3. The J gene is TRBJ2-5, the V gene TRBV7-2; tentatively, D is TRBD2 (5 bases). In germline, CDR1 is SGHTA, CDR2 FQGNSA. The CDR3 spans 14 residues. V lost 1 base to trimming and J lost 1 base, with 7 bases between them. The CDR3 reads CASSLVGGQETQYF. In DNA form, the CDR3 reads TGTGCCAGCAGCTTAGTAGGAGGCCAAGAGACCCAGTACTTC.

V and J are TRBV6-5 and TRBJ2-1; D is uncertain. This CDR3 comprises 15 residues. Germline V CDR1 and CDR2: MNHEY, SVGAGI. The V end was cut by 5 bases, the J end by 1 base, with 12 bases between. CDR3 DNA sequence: TGTGCCAGCAGTCCTCGCGGTGGGTCCTACAATGAGCAGTTCTTC. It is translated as CASSPRGGSYNEQFF.

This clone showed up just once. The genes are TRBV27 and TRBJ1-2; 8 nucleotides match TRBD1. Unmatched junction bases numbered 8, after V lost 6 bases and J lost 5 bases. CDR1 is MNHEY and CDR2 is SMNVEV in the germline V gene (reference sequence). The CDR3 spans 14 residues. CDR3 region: CASRTGQGGYGYTF. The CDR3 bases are TGTGCCAGCAGGACCGGACAGGGAGGGTATGGCTACACCTTC.

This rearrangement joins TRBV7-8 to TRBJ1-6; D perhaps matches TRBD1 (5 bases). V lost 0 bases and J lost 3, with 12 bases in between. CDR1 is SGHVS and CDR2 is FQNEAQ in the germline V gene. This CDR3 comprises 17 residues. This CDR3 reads CASSLARQLVYNSPLHF. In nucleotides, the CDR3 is TGTGCCAGCAGCTTAGCGAGACAGCTTGTCTATAATTCACCCCTCCACTTT.

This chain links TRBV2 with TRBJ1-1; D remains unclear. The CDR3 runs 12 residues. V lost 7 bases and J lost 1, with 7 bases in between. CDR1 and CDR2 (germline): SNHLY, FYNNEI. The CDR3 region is CASMYGNTEAFF. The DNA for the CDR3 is TGTGCCAGCATGTACGGGAACACTGAAGCTTTCTTT.

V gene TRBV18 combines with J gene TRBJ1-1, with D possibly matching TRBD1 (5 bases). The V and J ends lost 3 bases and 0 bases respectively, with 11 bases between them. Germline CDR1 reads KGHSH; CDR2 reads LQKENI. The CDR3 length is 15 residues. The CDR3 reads CASSPRQIMNTEAFF. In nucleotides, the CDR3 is TGTGCCAGCTCACCTCGACAGATCATGAACACTGAAGCTTTCTTT.

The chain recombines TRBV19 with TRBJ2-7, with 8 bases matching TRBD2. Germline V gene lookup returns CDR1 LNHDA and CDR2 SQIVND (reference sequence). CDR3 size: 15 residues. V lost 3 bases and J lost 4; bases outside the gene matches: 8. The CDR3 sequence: CASSISGGRGYEQYF. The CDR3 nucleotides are TGTGCCAGTAGTATCTCGGGGGGGCGCGGATACGAGCAGTACTTC.

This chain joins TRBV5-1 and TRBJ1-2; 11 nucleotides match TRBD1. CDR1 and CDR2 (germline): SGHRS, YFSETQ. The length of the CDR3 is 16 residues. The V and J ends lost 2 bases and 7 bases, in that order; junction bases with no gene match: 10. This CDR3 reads CASSLGRLDRGLGYTF. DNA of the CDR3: TGCGCCAGCAGCTTAGGGCGGTTGGACAGGGGGCTTGGCTACACCTTC.

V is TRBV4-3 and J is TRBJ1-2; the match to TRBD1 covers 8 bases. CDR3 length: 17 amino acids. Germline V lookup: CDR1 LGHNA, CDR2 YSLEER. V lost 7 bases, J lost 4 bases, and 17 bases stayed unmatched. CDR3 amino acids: CASKFTPGTGGFYGYTF. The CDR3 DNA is TGCGCCAGCAAGTTCACGCCCGGGACAGGAGGCTTCTATGGCTACACCTTC.

CDR3 amino acids: CASSGQLSTDTQYF. The CDR3 coding sequence is TGTGCCAGCTCTGGGCAGCTTAGCACAGATACGCAGTATTTT. The chain has TRBV10-3 and TRBJ2-3, with no clear D. The CDR3 consists of 14 residues. Germline V gives CDR1 ENHRY, CDR2 SYGVKD. V dropped 10 bases and J dropped 0 bases, with 14 bases sitting between them.

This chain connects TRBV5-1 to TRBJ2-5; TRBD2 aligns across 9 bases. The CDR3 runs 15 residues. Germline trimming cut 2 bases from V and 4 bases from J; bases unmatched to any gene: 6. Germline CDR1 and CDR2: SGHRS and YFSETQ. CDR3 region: CASSFTGGGAETQYF. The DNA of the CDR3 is TGCGCCAGCAGCTTTACTGGCGGGGGGGCAGAGACCCAGTACTTC.

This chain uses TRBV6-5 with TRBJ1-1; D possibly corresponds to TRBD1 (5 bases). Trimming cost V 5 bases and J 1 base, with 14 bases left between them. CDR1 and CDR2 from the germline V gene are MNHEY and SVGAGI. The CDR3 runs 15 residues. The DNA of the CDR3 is TGTGCCAGCAGTACACTACAGGTCGCGAACACTGAAGCTTTCTTT. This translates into CASSTLQVANTEAFF.

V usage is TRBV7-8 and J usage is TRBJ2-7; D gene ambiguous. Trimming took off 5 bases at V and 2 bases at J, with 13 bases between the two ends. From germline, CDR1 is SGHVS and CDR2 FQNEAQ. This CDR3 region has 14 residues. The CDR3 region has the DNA TGTGCCAGCAGCCGAGCGCACAGAACCTACGAGCAGTACTTC. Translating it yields CASSRAHRTYEQYF.

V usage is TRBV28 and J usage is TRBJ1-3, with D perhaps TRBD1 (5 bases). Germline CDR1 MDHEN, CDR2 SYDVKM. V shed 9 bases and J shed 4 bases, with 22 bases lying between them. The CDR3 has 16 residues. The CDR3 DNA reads TGTGCCAGTCTGCCCTCCTCAGGGCAAGCGGGAAACACCATATATTTT. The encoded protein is CASLPSSGQAGNTIYF.

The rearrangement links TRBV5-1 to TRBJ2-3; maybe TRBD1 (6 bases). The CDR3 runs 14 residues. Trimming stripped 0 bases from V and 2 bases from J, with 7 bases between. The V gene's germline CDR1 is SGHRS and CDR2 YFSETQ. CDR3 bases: TGCGCCAGCAGCTTGGACAGGGACACAGATACGCAGTATTTT. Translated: CASSLDRDTDTQYF.

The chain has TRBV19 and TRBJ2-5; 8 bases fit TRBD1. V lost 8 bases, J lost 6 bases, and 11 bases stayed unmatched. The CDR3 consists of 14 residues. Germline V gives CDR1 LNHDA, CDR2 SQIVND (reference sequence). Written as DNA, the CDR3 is TGTGCCAGTGGACCCACAGGGGGAATACAGACCCAGTACTTC. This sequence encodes CASGPTGGIQTQYF.

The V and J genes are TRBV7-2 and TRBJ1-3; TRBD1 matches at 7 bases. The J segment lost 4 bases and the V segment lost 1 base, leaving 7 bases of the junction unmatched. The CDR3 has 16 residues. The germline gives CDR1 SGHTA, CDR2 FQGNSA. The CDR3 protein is CASSLGLMTGGNTIYF. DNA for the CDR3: TGTGCCAGCAGCTTAGGGTTAATGACAGGGGGAAACACCATATATTTT.

CDR3: CASSPDRVSVFYGYTF. CDR3 coding DNA: TGTGCCAGCAGTCCGGACAGGGTCTCGGTGTTTTATGGCTACACCTTC. The chain joins TRBV28 to TRBJ1-2; the match to TRBD1 covers 8 bases. V lost 5 bases and J lost 5; bases outside the gene matches: 13. CDR1 and CDR2 from the germline V gene are MDHEN and SYDVKM. This CDR3 region has 16 residues.

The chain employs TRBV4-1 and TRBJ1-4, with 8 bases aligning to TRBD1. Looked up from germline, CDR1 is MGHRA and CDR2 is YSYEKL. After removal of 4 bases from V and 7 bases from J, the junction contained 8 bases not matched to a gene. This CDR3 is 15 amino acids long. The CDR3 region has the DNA TGCGCCAGCAGCCTGAGTGGAACAGGGGGTGAAAAACTGTTTTTT. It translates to CASSLSGTGGEKLFF.